These 8 T cell receptor beta chains were sequenced from one sample in a study of T cell responses to AZD1222 COVID-19 vaccine. The protocol was immunoSEQ multiplex PCR, while the TCRdb copy is restricted to in-frame clones and leaves out a portion. The repertoire holds around 99,000 clones, around 93% seen once, with 7.5% in the top ten. The starting material was peripheral blood, obtained on day 0 of AZD1222 vaccination. The origin of the receptors is an adult in good health.

The chain has TRBV10-1 and TRBJ2-3, with TRBD2 matching over 8 bases. CDR1 is WNHNN and CDR2 is SYGVQD in the germline V gene (reference sequence). V was pared by 2 bases and J by 0 bases, with 10 bases of the junction left unmatched. The CDR3 is made up of 18 amino acids. The CDR3 loop is CASSELSGTSASTDTQYF. In nucleotides, the CDR3 is TGCGCCAGCAGTGAGCTTAGCGGGACCTCCGCTAGCACAGATACGCAGTATTTT.

V and J are TRBV28 and TRBJ1-1; the D gene is possibly TRBD1 (5 bases). CDR3 length equals 14 residues. Germline V lookup: CDR1 MDHEN, CDR2 SYDVKM. V dropped 3 bases and J dropped 7 bases, with 15 bases sitting between them. The CDR3 here is CASSFPDRSREAFF. The CDR3 DNA follows: TGTGCCAGCAGTTTCCCTGACAGATCTCGTGAAGCTTTCTTT.

This clone is medium-sized in the sample. The sample has other DNA sequences that encode this CDR3 too. The rearrangement links TRBV27 to TRBJ2-1; D is unclear. Trimming stripped 3 bases from V and 1 base from J, with 7 bases between. The CDR3 contains 14 residues. The germline gives CDR1 MNHEY, CDR2 SMNVEV (reference sequence). The CDR3 sequence is CASSLGGSYNEQFF. As DNA, the CDR3 is TGTGCCAGCAGTTTGGGTGGGTCCTACAATGAGCAGTTCTTC.

The rearrangement joins TRBV15 to TRBJ1-4; 7 nucleotides align to TRBD1. Germline CDR1 and CDR2: LNHNV and YYDKDF (reference sequence). V dropped 5 bases and J dropped 3; count of bases not matched to a gene: 3. The CDR3 is 14 residues long. CDR3 residues: CATSSGQPNEKLFF. The CDR3 bases are TGTGCCACCAGCTCGGGACAGCCTAATGAAAAACTGTTTTTT.

The rearrangement joins TRBV18 to TRBJ1-1; D call uncertain. Per the germline V gene, CDR1 is KGHSH and CDR2 is LQKENI. Trimming shortened V by 2 bases and J by 0 bases, and 10 bases separated the two germline ends. The CDR3 runs to 15 residues. DNA for the CDR3: TGTGCCAGCTCACCAATTGAGTATTTGAACACTGAAGCTTTCTTT. Translated: CASSPIEYLNTEAFF.

The chain uses TRBV14 and TRBJ2-7; no reliable D call. With 1 base removed from V and 3 bases from J, the gap between germline ends came to 13 bases. The CDR3 covers 15 residues. Germline CDR1 and CDR2: SGHDN and FVKESK. CDR3 in DNA: TGTGCCAGCAGCCAAGGTTTGGCGCCCGTCTACGAGCAGTACTTC. Protein product: CASSQGLAPVYEQYF.

The genes are TRBV7-2 and TRBJ2-1; the D gene is possibly TRBD2 (5 bases). V lost 4 bases, J lost 9 bases, and 19 bases lay in between. This CDR3 contains 15 residues. The germline V gene encodes CDR1 SGHTA and CDR2 FQGNSA. DNA for the CDR3: TGTGCCAGCAGCTCGTTAAGCGGAGCTGGGGTTGAGCAGTTCTTC. Translated: CASSSLSGAGVEQFF.

V is TRBV10-3 and J is TRBJ1-2; TRBD1 agrees at 7 bases. The V segment lost 4 bases and the J segment 8 bases; nucleotides outside the gene matches: 7. Germline V gives CDR1 ENHRY, CDR2 SYGVKD. The CDR3 contains 13 residues. CDR3 DNA: TGTGCCATCAGTGCCGACAGGGAGGGAGGCTACACCTTC. Its protein product is CAISADREGGYTF.